A single sample gave rise to the 18 T cell receptor beta chains below, sequenced in a study of shared clonotypes between healthy human individuals. The assay was immunoSEQ multiplex PCR, and TCRdb's table has in-frame clones only and misses some. The table has about 800,000 clones, about 97% seen once. Terminally differentiated effector memory CD45RA+ cells were excluded from the naive CD8 cells, which were CD45RO-negative and positively selected for CCR7. The sequenced sample consisted of naive CD8+ T cells sorted from blood. These receptors came from a man in his thirties or forties in good health.

This chain links TRBV7-9 with TRBJ2-2; D possibly corresponds to TRBD1 (5 bases). The ends were cut back, 3 bases at V and 9 bases at J, with 8 bases in the middle. This CDR3 has 12 residues. CDR1 is SEHNR and CDR2 is FQNEAQ in the germline V gene (reference sequence). The DNA of the CDR3 is TGTGCCAGCAGCTTCGACAGCAGGGAGCTGTTTTTT. Protein product: CASSFDSRELFF.

This chain joins TRBV5-1 and TRBJ2-5; D remains ambiguous. The CDR3 runs 14 residues. Trimming took 1 base from V and 5 from J, leaving 12 bases between them. The germline V gene has CDR1 SGHRS and CDR2 YFSETQ. The CDR3 is CASSLSGLGETQYF. The CDR3 DNA is TGCGCCAGCAGCTTGTCCGGGCTGGGGGAGACCCAGTACTTC.

The chain has TRBV27 and TRBJ2-7; 7 nucleotides agree with TRBD2. Losses at the gene ends were 5 bases for V and 2 bases for J; bases not matched to a gene: 6. Germline lookup yields CDR1 MNHEY and CDR2 SMNVEV (reference sequence). The CDR3 spans 14 residues. The CDR3 loop is CASSPLGGTYEQYF. DNA of the CDR3: TGTGCCAGCAGTCCCTTGGGGGGGACCTACGAGCAGTACTTC.

The chain joins TRBV27 to TRBJ1-5; D is ambiguous. The CDR3 covers 15 residues. Germline V CDR1 and CDR2: MNHEY, SMNVEV (reference sequence). V was clipped by 5 bases and J by 2 bases, with 13 bases between them. CDR3 amino acids: CASSPHLSGNQPQHF. DNA of the CDR3: TGTGCCAGCAGTCCTCACCTCTCGGGCAATCAGCCCCAGCATTTT.

V and J are TRBV29-1 and TRBJ2-3, with TRBD2 matching over 9 bases. V was clipped by 3 bases and J by 0 bases; unmatched bases: 7. There are 16 residues in the CDR3. Germline V lookup: CDR1 SQVTM, CDR2 ANQGSEA. The CDR3 nucleotides read TGCAGCGTTGATGGGCTAGCGGGGACTAGCACAGATACGCAGTATTTT. Encoded protein: CSVDGLAGTSTDTQYF.

The J gene is TRBJ2-1, the V gene TRBV11-2; D not resolved. Per the germline V gene, CDR1 is SGHAT and CDR2 is FQNNGV. V dropped 7 bases and J dropped 5 bases, with 18 bases sitting between them. This CDR3 is 15 amino acids long. CDR3 protein: CASIPTQANNNEQFF. Here the CDR3 DNA reads TGTGCCAGCATCCCCACCCAGGCGAATAACAATGAGCAGTTCTTC.

The chain is built from TRBV12-2 and TRBJ2-3; no DNA check was done on the table's D call, TRBD2. TRBV12-2 is a listed pseudogene. CDR3 length equals 18 residues. The CDR3 nucleotides read TGTGCAAGTCGCTTATCGATTGGCGGGACTAGAGTTCCAGATACGCAGTATTTT. Translated, it gives CASRLSIGGTRVPDTQYF.

The V call is TRBV11-2, the J call TRBJ2-1; D remains unclear. Trimming took 1 base from V and 9 from J, leaving 4 bases between them. CDR1 and CDR2 from the germline V gene are SGHAT and FQNNGV. This CDR3 spans 11 amino acids. CDR3 sequence (DNA): TGTGCCAGCAGCTTAGTTTCTGAGCAGTTCTTC. Protein: CASSLVSEQFF. The complete variable domain, with remaining parts taken from reference TRBV11-2 and TRBJ2-1, reads EAGVAQSPRYKIIEKRQSVAFWCNPISGHATLYWYQQILGQGPKLLIQFQNNGVVDDSQLPKDRFSAERLKGVDSTLKIQPAKLEDSAVYLCASSLVSEQFFGPGTRLTVL.

The V and J genes are TRBV27 and TRBJ2-1; D possibly corresponds to TRBD1 (6 bases). CDR1 and CDR2 (germline): MNHEY, SMNVEV (reference sequence). This CDR3 spans 15 amino acids. V was trimmed by 5 bases and J by 8 bases, leaving 19 bases between them. In nucleotides, the CDR3 is TGTGCCAGCAGTAATCCGAGACACGAGGGGGATGAGCAGTTCTTC. Its protein product is CASSNPRHEGDEQFF.

The CDR3 DNA reads TGTGCCAGCAGCGGGGGCCTCGCGGGGGCCTACAATGAGCAGTTCTTC. Protein product: CASSGGLAGAYNEQFF. The gene calls are TRBV9 and TRBJ2-1; TRBD2 matches at 7 bases. CDR3 length equals 16 residues. The germline V gene encodes CDR1 SGDLS and CDR2 YYNGEE. Trimming at V came to 3 bases and at J to 2 bases, leaving 8 bases not matched to a gene.

This chain connects TRBV29-1 to TRBJ2-7, with D perhaps matching TRBD1 or TRBD2 (5 bases each). Germline CDR1 reads SQVTM; CDR2 reads ANQGSEA. The V gene lost 0 bases and the J gene lost 6 bases, with 18 bases spanning the gap. The length of the CDR3 is 15 residues. CDR3 coding DNA: TGCAGCGTTGAAGATGGGACGGGATCTTGGGGCGAGCAGTACTTC. The encoded protein is CSVEDGTGSWGEQYF.

The chain combines TRBV4-1 with TRBJ1-1; D call uncertain. Looked up from germline, CDR1 is MGHRA and CDR2 is YSYEKL. V gave up 0 bases and J gave up 3 bases, with 11 bases separating them. The CDR3 has 15 residues. The CDR3 loop reads CASSQESFIDTEAFF. The CDR3 nucleotides read TGCGCCAGCAGCCAAGAAAGTTTCATTGACACTGAAGCTTTCTTT.

V gene TRBV5-4 combines with J gene TRBJ1-2; 9 bases agree with TRBD1. Germline V CDR1 and CDR2: SGHNT, YYREEE (reference sequence). The CDR3 spans 15 residues. V was pared by 0 bases and J by 5 bases, with 5 bases of the junction left unmatched. CDR3 bases: TGTGCCAGCAGCTTGGACGGGGGGACAGGGTATGGCTACACCTTC. Protein: CASSLDGGTGYGYTF.

The V and J genes are TRBV5-4 and TRBJ2-4; 7 positions agree with TRBD1. The germline CDR1 and CDR2 sequences are SGHNT and YYREEE (reference sequence). The CDR3 has 15 amino acids. With V trimmed by 4 bases and J by 8 bases, 12 bases remained unmatched. The CDR3 region has the DNA TGTGCCAGCAGCGGGTGGGACAGCACAAATGACATTCAGTACTTC. This codes for CASSGWDSTNDIQYF.

The gene calls are TRBV7-8 and TRBJ1-1; unclear D gene. Trimming shortened V by 5 bases and J by 11 bases, and 15 bases separated the two germline ends. The CDR3 is 12 residues long. Germline-derived CDR1 and CDR2 are SGHVS and FQNEAQ. As DNA, the CDR3 is TGTGCCAGCAGCCTGGCCCCTAGTAGGGCTTTCTTT. The encoded protein is CASSLAPSRAFF.

The J gene is TRBJ2-1, the V gene TRBV7-9; D not certain. The CDR3 is 13 residues long. Trimming removed 7 bases at V and 8 bases at J, with 15 bases between. Per the germline V gene, CDR1 is SEHNR and CDR2 is FQNEAQ (reference sequence). CDR3: CASTNSLGYEQFF. As DNA, the CDR3 is TGTGCCAGCACCAACTCTCTGGGGTATGAGCAGTTCTTC.

This chain connects TRBV7-9 to TRBJ2-2; a possible D gene is TRBD1 (5 bases). V shed 5 bases and J shed 7 bases, with 20 bases lying between them. Germline V gene data show CDR1 as SEHNR and CDR2 as FQNEAQ (reference sequence). This CDR3 comprises 16 residues. The CDR3 sequence is CASSQNRGQGGGELFF. The CDR3 nucleotides are TGTGCCAGCAGCCAGAATCGTGGGCAGGGCGGCGGGGAGCTGTTTTTT.

The chain couples TRBV9 to TRBJ2-1; D is undetermined. V lost 0 bases and J lost 8, with 12 bases in between. Germline V CDR1 and CDR2: SGDLS, YYNGEE. This CDR3 contains 14 residues. CDR3 sequence (DNA): TGTGCCAGCAGCGTAGTTGGATTAGGCGATGAGCAGTTCTTC. Protein: CASSVVGLGDEQFF. Using reference TRBV9 and TRBJ2-1 for the parts outside the CDR3, the full variable domain is DSGVTQTPKHLITATGQRVTLRCSPRSGDLSVYWYQQSLDQGLQFLIQYYNGEERAKGNILERFSAQQFPDLHSELNLSSLELGDSALYFCASSVVGLGDEQFFGPGTRLTVL.